A single sample is the source of the 25 T cell receptor beta chains below, sequenced in a study of beta chain features in type 1 diabetes. The study reverse transcribed the entire isolated RNA, so it sequenced expressed TCRB transcripts. Sequencing used immunoSEQ multiplex PCR; TCRdb keeps in-frame clones, though not all of them. The table lists about 150,000 clones, 11% of them singletons. The sequencing sample was made of central memory CD4+ T cells from blood. These receptors were collected from a man younger than 30 in good health.

The chain links TRBV5-1 to TRBJ2-1; TRBD2 matches 13 bases. Trimming removed 4 bases from V and 6 bases from J; junction bases left unmatched: 10. The CDR3 is 17 amino acids. Germline V gene sequence: CDR1 SGHRS, CDR2 YFSETQ. CDR3 protein: CASSPRTGLAGLNEQFF. As DNA, the CDR3 is TGCGCCAGCAGCCCCCGAACGGGACTAGCGGGACTCAATGAGCAGTTCTTC.

This chain uses TRBV11-1 with TRBJ1-1, with 11 bases aligning to TRBD1. Trimming cost V 5 bases and J 4 bases; bases outside gene matches: 6. CDR1 is SGHAT and CDR2 is FQDESV in the germline V gene (reference sequence). CDR3 length: 15 amino acids. The CDR3 region is CASSPGQGARTEAFF. The CDR3 DNA is TGTGCCAGCAGCCCCGGACAGGGGGCGCGCACTGAAGCTTTCTTT.

The CDR3 nucleotides are TGCGCCAGCAGCCTCGGACTAGCGGACGAGCAGTACTTC. This codes for CASSLGLADEQYF. The genes are TRBV5-1 and TRBJ2-7; 10 bases align to TRBD2. The germline CDR1 and CDR2 sequences are SGHRS and YFSETQ. CDR3 size: 13 residues. V lost 4 bases, J lost 5 bases, and 3 bases stayed unmatched.

This clone was detected ten times or more. The CDR3 DNA is TGCGCCAGCAAGAAAGCGGATACGCAGTATTTT. Amino acids: CASKKADTQYF. The gene calls are TRBV5-1 and TRBJ2-3; D is uncertain. The CDR3 contains 11 residues. The germline V gene encodes CDR1 SGHRS and CDR2 YFSETQ. Trimming took 6 bases from V and 6 from J, leaving 8 bases between them.

This clone was observed a few times. The chain joins TRBV29-1 to TRBJ2-7; a possible D gene is TRBD2 (6 bases). Germline values: CDR1 SQVTM, CDR2 ANQGSEA. Trimming took off 4 bases at V and 5 bases at J, with 12 bases between the two ends. This CDR3 is built from 12 residues. The CDR3, as DNA: TGCAGCGTTGGCGGGGTTACCCACGAGCAGTACTTC. It translates to CSVGGVTHEQYF.

A few counts support this clone. V and J are TRBV18 and TRBJ1-1; 7 nucleotides match TRBD1. The CDR3 length is 16 residues. CDR1 is KGHSH and CDR2 is LQKENI in the germline V gene. The ends lost 5 bases at V and 1 base at J; junction bases unmatched: 10. CDR3 DNA: TGTGCCAGCTCAGCCGGACGACAGGGAGGGAACACTGAAGCTTTCTTT. This codes for CASSAGRQGGNTEAFF.

This rearrangement joins TRBV5-1 to TRBJ1-5; no reliable D call. Between the trimmed V and J ends, which lost 2 bases and 1 base, there was a span of 4 bases. The germline V gene has CDR1 SGHRS and CDR2 YFSETQ. This CDR3 comprises 13 residues. CDR3 DNA: TGCGCCAGCAGCTTACAAAGCAATCAGCCCCAGCATTTT. Translated, it gives CASSLQSNQPQHF.

This chain joins TRBV9 and TRBJ1-2; a weak D match, TRBD1 (6 bases). This CDR3 has 12 residues. Trimming stripped 5 bases from V and 8 bases from J, with 13 bases between. Germline values: CDR1 SGDLS, CDR2 YYNGEE. CDR3 region: CASRPPQGGYTF. CDR3 coding DNA: TGTGCCAGCAGACCCCCGCAGGGGGGCTACACCTTC.

The chain employs TRBV4-3 and TRBJ2-7; D call uncertain. In germline, CDR1 is LGHNA, CDR2 YSLEER. This CDR3 is 14 amino acids long. Trimming cost V 0 bases and J 6 bases, with 12 bases left between them. The CDR3 loop is CASSQEIPPAEQYF. As DNA, the CDR3 is TGCGCCAGCAGCCAAGAGATACCACCGGCCGAGCAGTACTTC.

The J gene is TRBJ1-2, the V gene TRBV13; 7 bases match TRBD1. The CDR3 extends over 15 amino acids. Germline CDR1 reads PRHDT; CDR2 reads FYEKMQ (reference sequence). V dropped 2 bases and J dropped 7; count of bases not matched to a gene: 10. In DNA, the CDR3 is TGTGCCAGCAGCTTACCTCTTGTAGGGGGCTGTGGCTACACCTTC. Translated: CASSLPLVGGCGYTF.

This clone was seen a few times. The rearrangement uses TRBV29-1 and TRBJ2-1; D is perhaps TRBD1 (6 bases). The germline V and J ends were trimmed by 5 bases and 2 bases, with 13 bases remaining between them. Germline-derived CDR1 and CDR2 are SQVTM and ANQGSEA. This CDR3 is 14 amino acids long. This CDR3 reads CSVSQGGAYNEQFF. As DNA, the CDR3 is TGCAGCGTTTCACAGGGTGGGGCCTACAATGAGCAGTTCTTC.

The chain uses TRBV7-6 and TRBJ1-1; no definite D call. Trimming took 1 base from V and 0 from J, leaving 3 bases between them. Germline CDR1 and CDR2: SGHVS and FNYEAQ. The CDR3 is 13 residues long. CDR3 bases: TGTGCCAGCAGCTTAGAGGTGAACACTGAAGCTTTCTTT. This sequence encodes CASSLEVNTEAFF. The full variable domain, completed using reference TRBV7-6 and TRBJ1-1, is GAGVSQSPRYKVTKRGQDVALRCDPISGHVSLYWYRQALGQGPEFLTYFNYEAQQDKSGLPNDRFSAERPEGSISTLTIQRTEQRDSAMYRCASSLEVNTEAFFGQGTRLTVV.

The gene calls are TRBV2 and TRBJ2-3, with TRBD2 matching over 14 bases. CDR3 length: 16 residues. The V segment lost 3 bases and the J segment 6 bases; nucleotides outside the gene matches: 5. Germline CDR1 SNHLY, CDR2 FYNNEI. The CDR3 protein is CASSEGTSGSVDTQYF. The CDR3 DNA sequence: TGTGCCAGCAGTGAGGGGACTAGCGGGAGTGTGGATACGCAGTATTTT.

This clone occurred a few times. A much larger clone lies a single base off, so this may be a read error. Other DNA sequences from this sample encode an identical CDR3 as well. This rearrangement joins TRBV29-1 to TRBJ2-5; perhaps TRBD1 as D (5 bases). CDR3 length: 12 amino acids. CDR1 is SQVTM, CDR2 ANQGSEA, per germline. The germline V and J ends were trimmed by 7 bases and 7 bases, with 16 bases remaining between them. The CDR3 DNA follows: TGCAGCGCGGACGGGCCCCAGGGGACCCAGTACTTC. The encoded protein is CSADGPQGTQYF.

The V and J genes are TRBV4-2 and TRBJ2-6, with 11 bases lining up with TRBD1. This CDR3 contains 19 residues. The V and J ends lost 3 bases and 4 bases, in that order; junction bases with no gene match: 11. Germline V gives CDR1 LGHNA, CDR2 YNFKEQ. The CDR3 reads CASSQASGTGGSGANVLTF. CDR3 sequence (DNA): TGTGCCAGCAGCCAGGCATCCGGGACAGGGGGATCAGGGGCCAACGTCCTGACTTTC.

The chain's CDR3 is CSGRAFLSTDTQYF. The CDR3 coding sequence is TGCAGCGGGCGGGCGTTCCTTAGCACAGATACGCAGTATTTT. V is TRBV29-1 and J is TRBJ2-3; D is perhaps TRBD2 (5 bases). The V and J ends lost 7 bases and 0 bases respectively, with 14 bases between them. CDR3 size: 14 residues. Per the germline V gene, CDR1 is SQVTM and CDR2 is ANQGSEA.

This clone was seen many times. Other DNA sequences of this sample code for an identical CDR3. The chain joins TRBV4-3 to TRBJ2-6, with a possible D match to TRBD1 (5 bases). CDR1 LGHNA and CDR2 YSLEER come from the germline V gene. This CDR3 is built from 16 residues. The V gene lost 1 base and the J gene lost 1 base, with 8 bases spanning the gap. CDR3 residues: CASSQAQGSGANVLTF. CDR3 nucleotides: TGCGCCAGCAGCCAAGCTCAGGGTTCTGGGGCCAACGTCCTGACTTTC.

The genes are TRBV14 and TRBJ1-4; no reliable D call. Germline V lookup: CDR1 SGHDN, CDR2 FVKESK. The CDR3 sequence is 14 residues long. Trimming shortened V by 1 base and J by 7 bases, and 10 bases separated the two germline ends. CDR3 loop: CASSQAHMIEKLFF. The CDR3 bases are TGTGCCAGCAGCCAAGCTCACATGATTGAAAAACTGTTTTTT.

This clone was detected ten times or more. The chain employs TRBV14 and TRBJ1-1; maybe TRBD1 (5 bases). Germline assignment: CDR1 SGHDN and CDR2 FVKESK. Trimming pared 8 bases from V and 5 bases from J, leaving 9 bases between. The CDR3 has 11 residues. CDR3 bases: TGTGCCAGCGGGAAGGGGACTGAAGCTTTCTTT. Translation gives CASGKGTEAFF.

The chain couples TRBV18 to TRBJ2-7; 7 bases map to TRBD1. V shed 2 bases and J 5 bases; nucleotides not matched to a gene: 9. Per germline, CDR1 KGHSH and CDR2 LQKENI. The CDR3 consists of 15 residues. The CDR3 DNA reads as TGTGCCAGCTCACCAGGTTGGGACAGAAGCAACGAGCAGTACTTC. Amino acid sequence: CASSPGWDRSNEQYF.

This chain connects TRBV15 to TRBJ2-7, with 7 nucleotides matching TRBD1. Unmatched junction bases numbered 12, after V lost 4 bases and J lost 6 bases. The germline V gene has CDR1 LNHNV and CDR2 YYDKDF (reference sequence). CDR3 length: 15 residues. The CDR3 DNA follows: TGTGCCACCAGCAAGACTCGCGACAGGGCTTCCGAGCAGTACTTC. It encodes CATSKTRDRASEQYF.

This clone appeared a few times. The chain employs TRBV14 and TRBJ2-3, with TRBD1 matching 8 bases. The J segment lost 10 bases and the V segment lost 4 bases, leaving 4 bases of the junction unmatched. This CDR3 comprises 12 residues. Germline V gene data show CDR1 as SGHDN and CDR2 as FVKESK. The chain's CDR3 is CASSPDRVPQYF. The CDR3 nucleotides read TGTGCCAGCAGCCCGGACAGGGTCCCGCAGTATTTT.

V and J are TRBV5-1 and TRBJ1-5; D is undetermined. CDR1 and CDR2 from the germline V gene are SGHRS and YFSETQ. CDR3 length: 13 residues. With 4 bases removed from V and 7 bases from J, the gap between germline ends came to 12 bases. The CDR3 nucleotides read TGCGCCAGCAGCCCCGGTTCGGGGCAGCCCCAGCATTTT. It codes for CASSPGSGQPQHF.

This clone was observed many times. The chain combines TRBV2 with TRBJ1-5; D is undetermined. The CDR3 has 14 amino acids. Looked up from germline, CDR1 is SNHLY and CDR2 is FYNNEI. Deletions cut 4 bases from V and 7 bases from J, with 14 bases between. The DNA for the CDR3 is TGTGCCAGCAGTGGGGAGGGAGGGCTCCAGCCCCAGCATTTT. It is translated as CASSGEGGLQPQHF.

V gene TRBV6-5 combines with J gene TRBJ1-4; perhaps TRBD1 as D (6 bases). V shed 6 bases and J shed 4 bases, with 15 bases lying between them. The CDR3 sequence is 15 residues long. The germline V gene has CDR1 MNHEY and CDR2 SVGAGI. CDR3 region: CASSLRRTVNEKLFF. Here the CDR3 DNA reads TGTGCCAGCAGCTTGAGGAGGACAGTTAATGAAAAACTGTTTTTT.